The source of this T cell receptor beta chain is a study of blood T cell repertoires in COVID-19. About the study: Samples taken during acute and convalescent COVID-19 were collected in the United States, Italy and Spain. T cells, B-cell-depleted T cells, or PBMCs supplied cDNA or gDNA.

Original processing notes: Amplification with reference gene primers provided the estimates of nucleated cell counts. Profiling relied on immunoSEQ multiplex PCR, and the TCRdb table lists in-frame clones only, not all of them. The V and J calls and clone size are taken from that table; D and trimming were inferred from the DNA. Altogether 15,000 or so clones are present, about 80% being singletons, with the ten largest covering under 30%. The ends were cut back, 0 bases at V and 3 bases at J, with 7 bases in the middle. The CDR3 sequence is 14 residues long. In germline, CDR1 is SGHDT, CDR2 YYEEEE. The chain uses TRBV5-6 and TRBJ2-1, with a possible D match to TRBD1 (5 bases). The clonotype was recovered from a woman aged 55 to 70 with acute or convalescent COVID-19. Material: peripheral blood. CDR3 in DNA: TGTGCCAGCAGCTTGGGGGGCCTCTACAATGAGCAGTTCTTC. This encodes CASSLGGLYNEQFF.